This TCR beta chain was obtained from a study of OX40 agonist ivuxolimab in advanced cancers. The study's findings and limits: Doses of 0.1 to 3.0 mg/kg were accompanied by clonal expansion of CD4+ and CD8+ blood T cells by week 6.

At baseline, cycle 4 day 1, and cycle 7 day 1, blood was sampled. V was trimmed by 5 bases and J by 4 bases, leaving 8 bases between them. This CDR3 comprises 12 residues. The germline V gene has CDR1 MNHNY and CDR2 SVGAGI (reference sequence). To note about this clone: Its antigen is still unknown.

Sequencing was performed with immunoSEQ multiplex PCR; in TCRdb, only in-frame clones are kept and a portion is missing. The repertoire holds about 87,000 clones, with just under 90% as singletons. The source of this sequence is an adult with an advanced solid tumor such as melanoma, head and neck, liver or kidney cancer. V is TRBV6-6 and J is TRBJ2-5, with D unclear. The starting material was CD4+ or CD8+ T cells sorted from blood, obtained in a trial of the OX40 agonist ivuxolimab. CDR3 protein: CASSTGGETQYF. Written as DNA, the CDR3 is TGTGCCAGCAGTACCGGCGGAGAGACCCAGTACTTC.